This is a list of T cell receptor beta chains from one sample in a study of human T cells and chemical hapten exposure. A single record per CDR3 protein comes from TCRdb applying MiXCR to the RACE reads. Of around 330,000 distinct CDR3 sequences in the sample, 5.5% were seen once. Sequencing used whole blood, obtained in connection with sensitization to the hapten diphenylcyclopropenone (DPC). The origin of the receptors is a woman aged 18-29 years with alopecia areata. Some clones in this sample may be carry-over from other donors' samples. Both conserved end residues are part of each CDR3. Each record gives: CDR3 protein, CDR3 DNA, D gene, V gene, J gene, clone size. D genes are given only for firm matches. For some rows the clone size is stated as once, few or many, or as a class when expanded; others skip it.

CDR3 protein: CASTRDPSAGNTIYF
CDR3 DNA: TGTGCCAGCACACGGGACCCCTCAGCTGGAAACACCATATATTTT
D gene: -
V gene: TRBV2
J gene: TRBJ1-3
clone size: -

CDR3 protein: CSVVKVPSTDTQYF
CDR3 DNA: TGCAGCGTTGTAAAGGTCCCCAGCACAGATACGCAGTATTTT
D gene: -
V gene: TRBV29-1
J gene: TRBJ2-3
clone size: few

CDR3 protein: CASSLGHGTEAFF
CDR3 DNA: TGTGCCAGCAGCTTAGGACACGGGACTGAAGCTTTCTTT
D gene: -
V gene: TRBV7-9
J gene: TRBJ1-1
clone size: many

CDR3 protein: CSVGDRGRAVVGNEQFF
CDR3 DNA: TGCAGCGTGGGAGACAGGGGGCGAGCGGTAGTGGGGAATGAGCAGTTCTTC
D gene: TRBD1
V gene: TRBV29-1
J gene: TRBJ2-1
clone size: many

CDR3 protein: CASSPTGPSAVAFF
CDR3 DNA: TGTGCCAGCAGTCCGACCGGGCCCTCAGCTGTAGCTTTCTTT
D gene: -
V gene: TRBV27
J gene: TRBJ1-1
clone size: many

CDR3 protein: CASSSPGQGPFF
CDR3 DNA: TGTGCCAGCAGTTCCCCGGGACAGGGGCCGTTCTTC
D gene: TRBD1
V gene: TRBV6-5
J gene: TRBJ2-1
clone size: many

CDR3 protein: CASSFKISIGPQHF
CDR3 DNA: TGTGCCAGCAGTTTTAAGATCAGTATAGGGCCCCAGCATTTT
D gene: -
V gene: TRBV12-3/TRBV12-4
J gene: TRBJ1-5
clone size: few

CDR3 protein: CASSFGSDVETQYF
CDR3 DNA: TGCGCCAGCAGTTTTGGTAGCGACGTAGAGACCCAGTACTTC
D gene: -
V gene: TRBV5-1
J gene: TRBJ2-5
clone size: -

CDR3 protein: CASSLADSSPLHF
CDR3 DNA: TGTGCCAGCAGTCTCGCGGACAGCTCACCCCTCCACTTT
D gene: -
V gene: TRBV12-3/TRBV12-4
J gene: TRBJ1-6
clone size: many

CDR3 protein: CASSYRTGYNSPLHF
CDR3 DNA: TGTGCCAGCAGTTACCGGACAGGGTATAATTCACCCCTCCACTTT
D gene: TRBD1
V gene: TRBV6-6
J gene: TRBJ1-6
clone size: many